The 22 T cell receptor beta chains presented below share a single source sample, sequenced in a study of blood T cells in healthy people across ages. Primers used in a second PCR of about 6 to 11 cycles were a sample-barcoded 5' primer and a J-beta primer mix. One entry per CDR3 protein, called by TCRdb with MiXCR from the 5' RACE reads. There are about 1.1 million distinct CDR3 sequences in the sample; around two fifths occur only once, and 10% to 15% lies in the top ten. The sample taken for sequencing was blood. The source of these receptors is a man between 18 and 35 years old in good health.

The CDR3 region is CATSLDSYNEQFF. Here the CDR3 DNA reads TGTGCCACCAGCTTGGACAGCTACAATGAGCAGTTCTTC. The chain employs TRBV15 and TRBJ2-1; TRBD1 might be the D (6 bases). This CDR3 contains 13 residues. Trimming removed 5 bases at V and 3 bases at J, with 8 bases between. Germline CDR1 and CDR2: LNHNV and YYDKDF (reference sequence).

This clonotype appeared once. CDR3 coding DNA: TGTGCCAGCAGACCAATCGGGACTAGCGGGGGCAATGAGCAGTACTTC. Translation: CASRPIGTSGGNEQYF. The chain joins TRBV6-2 or TRBV6-3 to TRBJ2-7, with TRBD2 matching 14 bases. Germline CDR1 and CDR2: MNHEY and SVGEGT. The CDR3 consists of 16 residues. With 6 bases clipped from V and 7 bases from J, the junction kept 11 bases outside the gene matches.

This sequence joins TRBV28 and TRBJ2-5; TRBD1 might be the D (6 bases). Germline lookup yields CDR1 MDHEN and CDR2 SYDVKM. The CDR3 has 13 amino acids. V lost 7 bases to trimming and J lost 4 bases, with 13 bases between them. The CDR3 loop is CASTTGSVETQYF. The CDR3 region has the DNA TGTGCCAGCACCACAGGGTCTGTAGAGACCCAGTACTTC.

The rearrangement joins TRBV28 to TRBJ1-2; D is unresolved. V was shortened by 10 bases and J by 8 bases, with 17 bases between the two germline ends. The CDR3 runs to 12 residues. Germline V gene lookup returns CDR1 MDHEN and CDR2 SYDVKM. As DNA, the CDR3 is TGTGCCATTTCCGGGAGTTCTAGGGGCTACACCTTC. This sequence encodes CAISGSSRGYTF.

Of note for this clonotype: An end of the junction does not agree with germline; a read error may underlie this. J is TRBJ2-3 and V is TRBV5-1; D is ambiguous. Germline values: CDR1 SGHRS, CDR2 YFSETQ. This CDR3 is 15 amino acids long. CDR3 sequence: CASSLVQVSTDTQYF. The CDR3 nucleotides are TGTGCCAGCAGCTTGGTTCAGGTTAGCACAGATACGCAGTATTTT.

This clonotype has only a few counts. The genes are TRBV5-5 and TRBJ1-1; no clear D gene. The CDR3 has 16 residues. Trimming took 0 bases from V and 6 from J, leaving 18 bases between them. CDR1 is SGHKS and CDR2 is YYEKEE in the germline V gene (reference sequence). CDR3 loop: CASSLVASGGFAEAFF. CDR3 sequence (DNA): TGTGCCAGCAGCTTGGTTGCCTCAGGAGGGTTCGCTGAAGCTTTCTTT. The variable domain in full, completed from reference TRBV5-5 and TRBJ1-1, reads DAGVTQSPTHLIKTRGQQVTLRCSPISGHKSVSWYQQVLGQGPQFIFQYYEKEERGRGNFPDRFSARQFPNYSSELNVNALLLGDSALYLCASSLVASGGFAEAFFGQGTRLTVV.

The table lists this clonotype with a few counts. The V gene is TRBV12-3 or TRBV12-4, the J gene TRBJ2-1, with D unclear. The DNA end is a closer match to TRBJ2-7, so the J assignment may be wrong. The CDR3 consists of 12 residues. CDR3 sequence reads: CASSFLYNEQYF. In DNA form, the CDR3 reads TGTGCCAGCAGTTTCTTGTACAATGAGCAGTACTTC.

Of note for this clonotype: The junction and the germline gene differ at one end; a read error may be behind it. The chain has TRBV4-2 and TRBJ2-5, with TRBD2 identical over 7 bases. Germline CDR1 LGHNA, CDR2 YNFKEQ. The CDR3 has 15 amino acids. CDR3 nucleotides: TGTGCCAACAGCCAAGACGCGGGGGTACAAGAGACCCAGTACTTC. It translates to CANSQDAGVQETQYF.

This clonotype was seen only a few times. This rearrangement joins TRBV20-1 to TRBJ2-5, with D perhaps matching TRBD1 (6 bases). This CDR3 has 15 amino acids. CDR1 and CDR2 (germline): DFQATT, SNEGSKA (reference sequence). V was clipped by 3 bases and J by 4 bases, with 18 bases between them. The CDR3 here is CSASWGLAPPETQYF. The CDR3 DNA reads as TGCAGTGCTAGTTGGGGGCTAGCTCCGCCAGAGACCCAGTACTTC.

DNA for the CDR3: TGCAGCGCAGCAGGGGCTTTCTTT. Protein product: CSAAGAFF. The chain recombines TRBV29-1 with TRBJ1-1; the D gene is possibly TRBD1 (5 bases). The CDR3 consists of 8 residues. V dropped 7 bases and J dropped 11 bases, with 8 bases sitting between them. The germline gives CDR1 SQVTM, CDR2 ANQGSEA.

The chain couples TRBV7-2 to TRBJ2-4, with D tentatively TRBD1 (7 bases). Matching the DNA end better, TRBJ2-7 makes the J call doubtful. In germline, CDR1 is SGHTA, CDR2 FQGNSA. The CDR3 length is 16 residues. Written as DNA, the CDR3 is TGTGCCAGCAGCCCAGGGGGTAGCGGTTTGACCTACGAGCAGTACTTC. Translating gives CASSPGGSGLTYEQYF.

There are a few counts of this clonotype. The chain has TRBV4-1 and TRBJ2-3, with D perhaps matching TRBD2 (6 bases). This CDR3 is 17 amino acids long. From germline, CDR1 is MGHRA and CDR2 YSYEKL. Trimming took 0 bases from V and 0 from J, leaving 13 bases between them. CDR3: CASSQDGGTLSTDTQYF. CDR3 sequence (DNA): TGCGCCAGCAGCCAAGATGGGGGGACTTTAAGCACAGATACGCAGTATTTT.

This clonotype was seen only a few times. This chain connects TRBV24-1 to TRBJ2-3, with D perhaps TRBD1 or TRBD2 (5 bases each). The V gene's germline CDR1 is KGHDR and CDR2 SFDVKD. The length of the CDR3 is 16 residues. V was pared by 0 bases and J by 3 bases, with 12 bases between. CDR3 region: CATSDLTRGGTDTQYF. CDR3 nucleotides: TGTGCCACCAGTGATTTGACTAGGGGTGGTACAGATACGCAGTATTTT.

The chain uses TRBV20-1 and TRBJ1-1; no definite D call. The V and J ends lost 3 bases and 1 base respectively, with 3 bases between them. CDR1 is DFQATT and CDR2 is SNEGSKA in the germline V gene (reference sequence). The CDR3 runs 11 residues. The CDR3, as DNA: TGCAGTGCTAGGCCGAACACTGAAGCTTTCTTT. Protein sequence: CSARPNTEAFF.

The CDR3 sequence is CASSETGDRNYGYTF. The CDR3 DNA is TGTGCCAGCAGCGAAACAGGGGACCGGAACTATGGCTACACCTTC. The V gene is TRBV3-1, the J gene TRBJ1-2; TRBD1 matches at 7 bases. V trimming: 5 bases; J trimming: 2 bases; junction bases outside the gene matches: 8. Germline V gives CDR1 LGHDT, CDR2 YNNKEL (reference sequence). This CDR3 is built from 15 residues.

This clonotype showed up just a few times. The chain uses TRBV6-5 and TRBJ1-1; no clear D. The germline V gene encodes CDR1 MNHEY and CDR2 SVGAGI. Trimming left V 4 bases short and J 1 base short, with 7 bases between. The CDR3 runs 13 residues. DNA of the CDR3: TGTGCCAGCAGTTGGGCTGGGAACACTGAAGCTTTCTTT. This sequence encodes CASSWAGNTEAFF.

This sequence joins TRBV27 and TRBJ2-5, with D possibly matching TRBD2 (5 bases). The V gene lost 3 bases and the J gene lost 8 bases, with 16 bases spanning the gap. The CDR3 covers 14 residues. Germline V CDR1 and CDR2: MNHEY, SMNVEV (reference sequence). The CDR3 loop is CASSLGRGMETQYF. The CDR3 coding sequence is TGTGCCAGCAGTTTGGGCAGAGGGATGGAAACCCAGTACTTC.

This chain links TRBV5-6 with TRBJ2-1; TRBD2 is a possible D gene (5 bases). Germline V gene data show CDR1 as SGHDT and CDR2 as YYEEEE. V was pared by 7 bases and J by 5 bases, with 19 bases between. CDR3 length: 15 residues. CDR3 sequence (DNA): TGTGCCAGCCTTCTCCGGGAAACACGAGACAATGAGCAGTTCTTC. Encoded protein: CASLLRETRDNEQFF.

This clonotype was picked up many times. The chain links TRBV10-3 to TRBJ2-6; D unresolved. V lost 0 bases to trimming and J lost 3 bases, with 12 bases between them. CDR1 is ENHRY and CDR2 is SYGVKD in the germline V gene. CDR3 length: 17 amino acids. CDR3 in amino acids: CAISESARAGGANVLTF. In nucleotides, the CDR3 is TGTGCCATCAGTGAGTCAGCTAGGGCTGGTGGGGCCAACGTCCTGACTTTC.

This clonotype was detected a few times. The chain employs TRBV27 and TRBJ2-2, with 12 positions matching TRBD2. Unmatched junction bases numbered 1, after V lost 2 bases and J lost 0 bases. The CDR3 covers 17 residues. The germline gives CDR1 MNHEY, CDR2 SMNVEV (reference sequence). The CDR3 DNA reads TGTGCCAGCAGTTTAGCTAGCGGGGGGGCGAACACCGGGGAGCTGTTTTTT. Protein product: CASSLASGGANTGELFF.

The chain employs TRBV24-1 and TRBJ2-2; unclear D gene. Trimming stripped 6 bases from V and 2 bases from J, with 12 bases between. Germline CDR1 is KGHDR and CDR2 is SFDVKD. The CDR3 has 15 residues. CDR3 DNA sequence: TGTGCCACCAGTTCCTTGAAAAGAAACACCGGGGAGCTGTTTTTT. Amino acids: CATSSLKRNTGELFF.

This clonotype occurred a few times. The CDR3 loop is CSARDLRTDYGYTF. CDR3 nucleotides: TGCAGTGCTAGAGATCTTCGAACAGACTATGGCTACACCTTC. V gene TRBV20-1 combines with J gene TRBJ1-2; no definite D call. The V end was cut by 0 bases, the J end by 3 bases, with 11 bases between. CDR1 DFQATT and CDR2 SNEGSKA come from the germline V gene (reference sequence). The CDR3 is 14 amino acids.